These T cell receptor beta chains were read from a single sample in a study of cytomegalovirus exposure and HLA in healthy donors. Measured with immunoSEQ multiplex PCR; TCRdb has only the in-frame clones, and not every one. The repertoire holds about 160,000 clones, with around nine tenths as singletons. Sequencing was carried out using PBMCs. The receptors come from a woman younger than 35 in good health and CMV-seronegative. Both conserved end residues are part of each CDR3. A D gene is named only where the DNA matches it firmly. Clone sizes are given selectively: once, few, many, or a class where the clone is expanded.

>TRBV4-2|TRBD2|medium-sized|TRBJ2-2
TGTGCCAGCAGCGCGGGGGAAGGCGACACCGGGGAGCTGTTTTTT
CASSAGEGDTGELFF
>TRBV10-1|TRBD1|.|TRBJ2-1
TGCGCCAGCAGTCCGGGACAGGGGGCTATCAATGAGCAGTTCTTC
CASSPGQGAINEQFF
>TRBV5-1|.|once|TRBJ1-2
TGCGCCAGCAGCTTGGGACATCCTGAAGACTATGGCTACACCTTC
CASSLGHPEDYGYTF
>TRBV4-1|TRBD2|.|TRBJ2-1
TGCGCCAGCAGCCAATCGAGCGGGGGGGCCGACGAGCAGTTCTTC
CASSQSSGGADEQFF
>TRBV5-1|TRBD2|.|TRBJ2-1
TGCGCCAGCAGCTCCCCCCCTAGCGGGGGGGCTAATGAGCAGTTCTTC
CASSSPPSGGANEQFF
>TRBV6-5|.|.|TRBJ1-1
TGTGCCAGCAGTTACGCAACCGGACTGGTGAACACTGAAGCTTTCTTT
CASSYATGLVNTEAFF
>TRBV4-1|TRBD1|few|TRBJ1-1
TGCGCCAGCGCCGGGACAGGGGGCGCCTCGGCTTTCTTT
CASAGTGGASAFF
>TRBV7-9|.|.|TRBJ1-3
TGTGCCAGCAGCCCTCCCGGAAACACCATATATTTT
CASSPPGNTIYF
>TRBV5-1|TRBD1|.|TRBJ1-3
TGCGCCAGCAGCTCAACAGGGGACGCCACCATATATTTT
CASSSTGDATIYF
>TRBV9|.|.|TRBJ1-1
TGTGCCAGCAGCCCCGGACTAATGAACACTGAAGCTTTCTTT
CASSPGLMNTEAFF
>TRBV6-4|TRBD1|once|TRBJ1-2
TGTGCCAGCAGGCCGGGACAGGGGTCTGTCGGCTACACCTTC
CASRPGQGSVGYTF
>TRBV19|.|.|TRBJ1-1
TGTGCCAGTAGTATTGGCAGGGAGGGTAACACTGAAGCTTTCTTT
CASSIGREGNTEAFF
>TRBV6-4|TRBD1|.|TRBJ1-5
TGTGCCAGCGCCACAGGGGAGAATCAGCCCCAGCATTTT
CASATGENQPQHF
>TRBV5-1|.|.|TRBJ2-3
TGCGCCAGCAGCTTCGACCAGGCAGGGGTGCTCACAGATACGCAGTATTTT
CASSFDQAGVLTDTQYF
>TRBV4-2|.|.|TRBJ1-2
TGTGCCAGCAGCCAAGTAATCCTCGCGGGACCCGGCTATGGCTACACCTTC
CASSQVILAGPGYGYTF
>TRBV6-5|TRBD1|.|TRBJ1-2
TGTGCCAGCAGTCCCACAGGGGTTTATAGCTATGGCTACACCTTC
CASSPTGVYSYGYTF
>TRBV19|TRBD1|.|TRBJ2-7
TGTGCCAGTAGTAAGGGGGACAGCCGCTACGAGCAGTACTTC
CASSKGDSRYEQYF
>TRBV15|TRBD1|.|TRBJ2-7
TGTGCCACCAGCAGGAACACAGGGGGCCCCTACGAGCAGTACTTC
CATSRNTGGPYEQYF
>TRBV7-9|.|few|TRBJ2-7
TGTGCCAGCAGCTTATATAACAGGGTAGCCGAGCAGTACTTC
CASSLYNRVAEQYF
>TRBV28|TRBD1|.|TRBJ1-4
TGTGCCAGCAGTCTGACAGGGGGCGAACTGTTTTTT
CASSLTGGELFF
>TRBV29-1|TRBD1|.|TRBJ1-2
TGCAGCTCGAGCGGGACAGGATATGGCTACACCTTC
CSSSGTGYGYTF
>TRBV5-1|.|.|TRBJ2-3
TGCGCCAGCAGCCACCCGGGGAGCACAGATACGCAGTATTTT
CASSHPGSTDTQYF
>TRBV5-6|.|.|TRBJ2-7
TGTGCCAGCAGCTTAGGGACTGCCCAGTACGAGCAGTACTTC
CASSLGTAQYEQYF
>TRBV7-9|.|few|TRBJ1-1
TGTGCCAGCAGCTTAGACCCTATGAACACTGAAGCTTTCTTT
CASSLDPMNTEAFF
>TRBV27|TRBD1|.|TRBJ1-1
TGTGCCAGCAGTACCCGCCCTCAGGGGGACGCTGAAGCTTTCTTT
CASSTRPQGDAEAFF
>TRBV6-4|TRBD1|.|TRBJ1-1
TGTGCCAGCAGTGCCACCGGGACAGGGGGCGCGGGATTTGGGACTGAAGCTTTCTTT
CASSATGTGGAGFGTEAFF
>TRBV4-1|TRBD1|.|TRBJ1-2
TGCGCCAGCAGCCACGGGGGCGGGACAGGGGTAGGCTACACCTTC
CASSHGGGTGVGYTF
>TRBV27|TRBD2|.|TRBJ2-7
TGTGCCAGCAGTTCCGGGACTAGCGATGACTACGAGCAGTACTTC
CASSSGTSDDYEQYF
>TRBV6-5|TRBD1|.|TRBJ2-7
TGTGCCAGCAGGATCTCGCGACAGGGCATGGGGGAGCAGTACTTC
CASRISRQGMGEQYF
>TRBV19|.|.|TRBJ2-7
TGTGCCAGTAGTAGGGATACGGGGTCCTACGAGCAGTACTTC
CASSRDTGSYEQYF